This TCR beta chain appears in the sequencing data of a study of T cells in localized non-small cell lung cancer. General study results and limits: Exceeding tumor, uninvolved adjacent lung had the highest T cell clonality. Higher adjacent-lung clonality was associated with shorter survival. Analysis by sequencing included only one tumor region, so heterogeneity remains possible. Appearing in adjacent lung were a median roughly 60 of the top 100 tumor clones.

In regard to this clone: What it binds is not known. In the same sample, other DNA sequences code for this CDR3.

Clones were sequenced by immunoSEQ multiplex PCR, and TCRdb holds only the in-frame ones, with some missing. The table includes 45,000 to 70,000 clones, 86% detected once. Germline V gene lookup returns CDR1 MGHRA and CDR2 YSYEKL. The CDR3 runs to 14 residues. The V end was cut by 0 bases, the J end by 6 bases, with 10 bases between. V and J are TRBV4-1 and TRBJ2-3; D gene unclear. This receptor was identified in a woman aged 40-69 years with stage I lung adenocarcinoma. The specimen was peripheral blood, collected before any cancer treatment. The CDR3 sequence: CASSQDPGRDTQYF. CDR3 sequence (DNA): TGCGCCAGCAGCCAAGATCCAGGCAGGGATACGCAGTATTTT.